One sample yielded the 4 T cell receptor beta chains listed below, sequenced in a study of Ad26.COV2.S vaccination and SARS-CoV-2 variants. The treatment: roughly 20 received Ad26.COV2.S at low or high dose, single or two shots; a few received placebo; per-sample allocation not given. The investigators took samples on day 63 after the first vaccine or placebo injection. TCRdb's copy holds only in-frame clones and misses some; the assay was immunoSEQ multiplex PCR. Here the sample spans 350,000 to 400,000 clones, less than 90% being singletons. Sample: peripheral blood, taken in a trial of Ad26.COV2.S vaccine versus placebo. These receptors came from a person between 18 and 60 years old who received the Ad26.COV2.S COVID-19 vaccine or a placebo.

The V call is TRBV5-4, the J call TRBJ1-1; 7 bases agree with TRBD1. With V trimmed by 3 bases and J by 3 bases, 5 bases remained unmatched. CDR1 SGHNT and CDR2 YYREEE come from the germline V gene (reference sequence). This CDR3 has 14 amino acids. CDR3 residues: CASSSTGADTEAFF. CDR3 DNA sequence: TGTGCCAGCAGCTCCACAGGGGCTGACACTGAAGCTTTCTTT.

V usage is TRBV3-1 (or the pseudogene TRBV3-2) and J usage is TRBJ2-2; no definite D call. This CDR3 has 16 amino acids. The V gene lost 0 bases and the J gene lost 6 bases, with 14 bases spanning the gap. CDR1 is LGHDT and CDR2 is YNNKEL in the germline V gene (reference sequence). DNA of the CDR3: TGTGCCAGCAGCCAAGATCGGTCGGCAGGACCCGGGGAGCTGTTTTTT. It yields the protein CASSQDRSAGPGELFF.

V is TRBV24-1 and J is TRBJ2-2; 9 nucleotides line up with TRBD1. Germline trimming cut 4 bases from V and 3 bases from J; bases unmatched to any gene: 5. This CDR3 is 16 amino acids long. CDR1 is KGHDR and CDR2 is SFDVKD in the germline V gene. The CDR3 coding sequence is TGTGCCACCAGTGACCCGGGACAGGGTGACACCGGGGAGCTGTTTTTT. Protein sequence: CATSDPGQGDTGELFF.

This rearrangement joins TRBV27 to TRBJ2-5; 8 bases match TRBD1. Germline V gives CDR1 MNHEY, CDR2 SMNVEV (reference sequence). V gave up 3 bases and J gave up 0 bases; unmatched junction bases: 12. The CDR3 runs to 18 residues. In DNA, the CDR3 is TGTGCCAGCAGTTTTAGGACAGGGCCTCGCGGGGACCAAGAGACCCAGTACTTC. Protein product: CASSFRTGPRGDQETQYF.